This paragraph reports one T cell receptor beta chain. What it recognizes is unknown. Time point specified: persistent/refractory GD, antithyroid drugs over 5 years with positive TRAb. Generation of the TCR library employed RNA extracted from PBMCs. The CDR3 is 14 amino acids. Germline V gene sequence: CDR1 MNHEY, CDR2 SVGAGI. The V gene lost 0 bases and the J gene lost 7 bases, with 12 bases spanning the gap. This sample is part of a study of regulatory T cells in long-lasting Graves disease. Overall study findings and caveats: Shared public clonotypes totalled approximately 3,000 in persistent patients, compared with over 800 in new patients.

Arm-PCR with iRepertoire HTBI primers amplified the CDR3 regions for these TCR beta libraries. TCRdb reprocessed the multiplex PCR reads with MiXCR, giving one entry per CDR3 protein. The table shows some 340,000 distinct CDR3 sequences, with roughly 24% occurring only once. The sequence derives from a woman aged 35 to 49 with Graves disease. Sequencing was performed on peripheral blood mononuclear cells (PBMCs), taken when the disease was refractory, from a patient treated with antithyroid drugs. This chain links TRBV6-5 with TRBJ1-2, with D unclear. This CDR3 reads CASSYSIEGSGYTF. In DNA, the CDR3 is TGTGCCAGCAGTTACTCGATTGAAGGATCTGGCTACACCTTC.